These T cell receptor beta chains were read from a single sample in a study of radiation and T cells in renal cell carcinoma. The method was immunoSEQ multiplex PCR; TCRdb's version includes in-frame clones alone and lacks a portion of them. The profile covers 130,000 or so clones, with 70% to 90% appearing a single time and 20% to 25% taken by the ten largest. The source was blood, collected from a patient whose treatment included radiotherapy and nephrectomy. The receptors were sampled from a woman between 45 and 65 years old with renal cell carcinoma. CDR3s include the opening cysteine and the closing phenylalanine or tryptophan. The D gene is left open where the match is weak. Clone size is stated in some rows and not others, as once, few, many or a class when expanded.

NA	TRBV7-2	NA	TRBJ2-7	CASSETDLHEQYF	TGTGCCAGCAGCGAGACGGACCTCCACGAGCAGTATTTC
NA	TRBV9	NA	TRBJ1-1	CASSAPLGAHTEAFF	TGTGCCAGCAGCGCCCCCCTGGGGGCTCACACTGAAGCTTTCTTT
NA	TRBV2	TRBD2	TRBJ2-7	CASKGGGASEQYF	TGTGCCAGCAAGGGCGGGGGGGCGTCAGAGCAGTACTTC
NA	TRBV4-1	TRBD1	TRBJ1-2	CASSLNWDRAYGYTF	TGCGCCAGCAGCCTTAATTGGGACAGGGCATATGGCTACACCTTC
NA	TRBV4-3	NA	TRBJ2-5	CASSQVRRETQYF	TGCGCCAGCAGCCAGGTCCGGAGAGAGACCCAGTACTTC
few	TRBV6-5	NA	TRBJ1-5	CASRTASNQPQHF	TGTGCCAGCAGGACAGCTAGCAATCAGCCCCAGCATTTT
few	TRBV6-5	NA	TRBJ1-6	CASSSAPGMNSPLHF	TGTGCCAGCAGTTCCGCCCCCGGAATGAATTCACCCCTCCACTTT
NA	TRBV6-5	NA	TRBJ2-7	CASSYSGGTDEGEQYF	TGTGCCAGCAGTTACTCGGGCGGGACCGACGAGGGGGAGCAGTACTTC
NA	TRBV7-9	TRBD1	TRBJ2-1	CASSSTRQVTGVLHEQFF	TGTGCCAGCAGCTCAACCCGACAGGTCACAGGGGTTCTGCATGAGCAGTTCTTC
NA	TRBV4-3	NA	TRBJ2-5	CASSPTRRGETQYF	TGCGCCAGCAGCCCCACAAGGCGTGGGGAGACCCAGTACTTC
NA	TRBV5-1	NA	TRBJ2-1	CASKVPEGYNEQFF	TGCGCCAGCAAGGTCCCGGAGGGCTACAATGAGCAGTTCTTC
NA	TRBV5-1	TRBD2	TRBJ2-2	CASSERLAGGAGELFF	TGCGCCAGCAGCGAGAGACTAGCGGGAGGGGCCGGGGAGCTGTTTTTT
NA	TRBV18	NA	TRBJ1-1	CASSGDMNTEAFF	TGTGCCAGCTCCGGGGACATGAACACTGAAGCTTTCTTT
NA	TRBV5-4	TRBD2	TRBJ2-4	CASSSPASGTPQYF	TGTGCCAGCAGCAGTCCTGCTAGCGGGACCCCTCAGTACTTC
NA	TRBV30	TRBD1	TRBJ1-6	CAWAPGGADKGTPLHF	TGTGCCTGGGCCCCAGGGGGTGCCGATAAAGGGACACCCCTCCACTTT
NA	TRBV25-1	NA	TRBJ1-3	CASSSWGDTIYF	TGTGCCAGCAGTTCCTGGGGGGACACCATATATTTT
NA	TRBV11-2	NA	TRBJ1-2	CASKLQENNYGYTF	TGTGCCAGCAAATTACAGGAGAATAACTATGGCTACACCTTC
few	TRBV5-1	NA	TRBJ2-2	CASSLASSYTGELFF	TGCGCCAGCAGCTTGGCTAGCAGTTACACCGGGGAGCTGTTTTTT
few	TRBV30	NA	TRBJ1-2	CAWSVGAGYGYTF	TGTGCCTGGAGTGTGGGCGCCGGCTATGGCTACACCTTC
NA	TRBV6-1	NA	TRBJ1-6	CASSEARGAGPLHF	TGTGCCAGCAGTGAAGCGCGGGGGGCAGGACCCCTCCACTTT
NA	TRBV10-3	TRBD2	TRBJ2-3	CAISESGSSGDTDTQYF	TGTGCCATCAGTGAGTCTGGTTCTAGCGGGGACACAGATACGCAGTATTTT
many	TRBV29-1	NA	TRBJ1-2	CSVDGRRSGPNYGYTF	TGCAGCGTTGACGGCCGGAGGTCCGGACCTAACTATGGCTACACCTTC
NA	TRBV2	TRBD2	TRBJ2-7	CASRTGLAGESYEQYF	TGTGCCAGCAGGACGGGACTAGCGGGTGAATCCTACGAGCAGTACTTC
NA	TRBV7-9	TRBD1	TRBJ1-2	CASSPGTGYGYTF	TGTGCCAGCAGCCCCGGGACAGGCTATGGCTACACCTTC
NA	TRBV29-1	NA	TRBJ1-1	CSVAQGTEAFF	TGCAGCGTTGCGCAGGGCACTGAAGCTTTCTTT
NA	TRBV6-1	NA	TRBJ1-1	CATTTSIQGTEAFF	TGTGCCACGACGACTTCCATCCAGGGCACTGAAGCTTTCTTT
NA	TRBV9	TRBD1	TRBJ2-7	CASSVGQGTYEQYF	TGTGCCAGCAGCGTAGGACAGGGCACCTACGAGCAGTACTTC
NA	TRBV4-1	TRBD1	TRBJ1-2	CASSQRTGIGYTF	TGCGCCAGCAGCCAGCGGACAGGGATCGGCTACACCTTC
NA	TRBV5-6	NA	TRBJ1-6	CASSLAWGTPLHF	TGTGCCAGCAGCTTGGCCTGGGGGACACCCCTCCACTTT
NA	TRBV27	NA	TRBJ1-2	CASSLSVRGNYGYTF	TGTGCCAGCAGTTTATCGGTCAGGGGTAACTATGGCTACACCTTC
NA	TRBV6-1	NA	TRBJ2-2	CASSSTPTGELFF	TGTGCCAGCAGTTCAACACCCACCGGGGAGCTGTTTTTT
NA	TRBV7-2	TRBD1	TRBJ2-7	CASSPNRQGQYF	TGTGCCAGCAGCCCAAACCGACAGGGGCAGTACTTC
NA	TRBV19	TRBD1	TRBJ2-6	CASRLPGQEHSGANVLTF	TGTGCCAGTAGGCTACCGGGACAGGAGCACTCTGGGGCCAACGTCCTGACTTTC
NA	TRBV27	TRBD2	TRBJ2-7	CASSGREREDYEQYF	TGTGCCAGCAGTGGCCGGGAGCGGGAGGACTACGAGCAGTACTTC
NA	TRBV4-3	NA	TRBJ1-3	CASSQGSGNTIYF	TGCGCCAGCAGCCAAGGTTCAGGAAACACCATATATTTT
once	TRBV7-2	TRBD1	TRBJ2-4	CASSQTGGQNIQYF	TGTGCCAGCAGCCAAACAGGGGGGCAGAACATTCAGTACTTC
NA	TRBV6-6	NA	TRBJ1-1	CASSPGLTEAFF	TGTGCCAGCAGTCCGGGACTAACTGAAGCTTTCTTT
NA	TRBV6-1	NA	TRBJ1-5	CASRENTENQPQHF	TGTGCCAGCAGAGAGAACACCGAAAATCAGCCCCAGCATTTT
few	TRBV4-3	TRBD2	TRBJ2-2	CASSQALAANTGELFF	TGCGCCAGCAGCCAAGCGCTAGCGGCGAACACCGGGGAGCTGTTTTTT
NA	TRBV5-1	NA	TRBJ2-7	CASSPRTVISYEQYF	TGCGCCAGCAGCCCTCGGACAGTTATATCCTACGAGCAGTACTTC
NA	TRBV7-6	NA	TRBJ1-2	CASSLRDAAETF	TGTGCCAGCAGCTTACGGGACGCTGCGGAAACCTTC
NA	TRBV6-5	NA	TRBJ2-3	CASHTPGVDTQYF	TGTGCCAGTCACACGCCGGGGGTGGATACGCAGTATTTT
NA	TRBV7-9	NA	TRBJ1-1	CASSLVPSSTEAFF	TGTGCCAGCAGCTTAGTTCCTTCGAGCACTGAAGCTTTCTTT
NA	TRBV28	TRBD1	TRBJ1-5	CASRTGAGSNQPQHF	TGTGCCAGCAGGACAGGGGCAGGGAGCAATCAGCCCCAGCATTTT
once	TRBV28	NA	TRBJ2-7	CASSLYNPFEQYF	TGTGCCAGCAGTTTGTACAACCCTTTCGAGCAGTACTTC
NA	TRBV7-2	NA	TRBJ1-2	CASSRRRNLRGYTF	TGTGCCAGCAGCCGAAGACGGAACCTTAGGGGCTACACCTTC
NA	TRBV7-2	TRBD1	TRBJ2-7	CASSLQRQGAGEQYF	TGTGCCAGCAGCCTCCAGAGACAGGGGGCAGGGGAGCAGTACTTC
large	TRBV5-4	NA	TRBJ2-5	CASSLAGHRETQYF	TGTGCCAGCAGCTTGGCCGGGCACCGGGAGACCCAGTACTTC
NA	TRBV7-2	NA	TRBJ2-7	CASSPQSWEQGGEQYF	TGTGCCAGCAGCCCCCAATCCTGGGAACAGGGCGGCGAGCAGTACTTC
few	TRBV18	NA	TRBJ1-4	CASSPLANEKLFF	TGTGCCAGCTCACCACTGGCTAATGAAAAACTGTTTTTT
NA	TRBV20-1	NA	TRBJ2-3	CSAREVFTQYF	TGCAGTGCTAGAGAGGTTTTCACGCAGTATTTT
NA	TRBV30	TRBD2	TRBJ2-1	CAWSGGGARDEQFF	TGTGCCTGGAGTGGCGGGGGGGCTCGGGATGAGCAGTTCTTC